This T cell receptor (beta chain) is from a study of low-dose radiotherapy and immunotherapy resistance in tumors. Looking at the study overall: Cohort 1 was given 0.5 Gy per fraction every 2 weeks, for 6.5 Gy total. 1 Gy per fraction was delivered to Cohort 2 every two weeks, for 13 Gy total over 26 weeks.

There are many counts of this clonotype. TRAV- and TRBV-specific primers primed first-strand cDNA, covering alpha and beta chains. PCR amplification of the TCRs was performed with Phusion for 20 PCR cycles, and it relied on a constant-region primer together with a V-primer adapter. From the reads, TCRdb called clonotypes with MiXCR, one entry per CDR3 protein. This table has tens of thousands of distinct CDR3 sequences, about 25% appearing once. The time point is: after trial treatment. Treatment in this sample: LDRT plus nivolumab, ipilimumab, low-dose cyclophosphamide and aspirin (RACIN trial). The treatment that donors received included nivolumab, ipilimumab, aspirin, low-dose cyclophosphamide and low-dose radiotherapy. The CDR3 loop spans 14 amino acids. In germline, CDR1 is GTSNPN, CDR2 SVGIG (reference sequence). V lost 2 bases and J 4 bases, leaving 14 bases between the germline ends.

The gene calls are TRBV30 and TRBJ1-2, with a tentative D call TRBD1 (6 bases). Material: PBMCs, obtained after low-dose radiotherapy plus immunotherapy. This receptor was taken from a male donor with prostate cancer. DNA for the CDR3: TGTGCCTGGAGTCCTTTACAGGGCCTCTATGGCTACACCTTC. Encoded protein: CAWSPLQGLYGYTF.